The TCR beta chain under discussion was sequenced for a study of T-cell reconstitution after alpha-beta-depleted transplantation in children (dated by TCRdb to 2015 to 2016). With regard to the full study: Using TCR repertoire profiling, the study followed T-cell immune reconstitution in a quantitative way in children after TCRalphabeta/CD19-depleted allogeneic hematopoietic cell transplantation.

Library creation used PCR. The sequencing machine was an Illumina HiSeq 2500. TCR libraries were prepared with molecular barcoding, using unique molecular identifiers to normalize TCRbeta repertoire quantification. TCRdb took the public reads, trimmed them with fastp at Q25, ran MiXCR for clone calling and kept in-frame beta chains. Here each entry gathers all rows of one CDR3 protein and keeps the most common genes and DNA. Here the sample has around 380,000 distinct CDR3 sequences; approximately 10% occur a single time. The top ten clonotypes cover 4.5% to 7% of the sample. The CDR3 starts with the cysteine, ends with the phenylalanine, and has 14 residues. The only DNA kept is the CDR3, 42 bases in frame from the first base. For CDR1 and CDR2, the germline V gene lists ENHRY and SYGVKD. V is cut by 4 bases and J by 3 bases, and the space between the germline ends is 10 bases. This clonotype has more than one count but fewer than ten. Its antigen remains undetermined. Base qualities are missing; no much larger clone stands one base away.

Here the chain combines TRBV10-3 and TRBJ2-1; the D gene identity is not certain. The sample consisted of PBMCs from the stem cell graft donor, taken from the stem cell graft. The sequence was obtained from a human donor who donated a stem cell graft to a child with acute myeloid leukemia. The nucleotides read TGTGCCATCAGTGGTGGGCAGGACTACAATGAGCAGTTCTTC. It is translated as CAISGGQDYNEQFF.